This TCR beta chain was captured by sequencing in a study of regulatory T cells in long-lasting Graves disease (dated by TCRdb to about 2021). For context, the study as a whole: In the newly diagnosed Graves' disease group, patients had been taking antithyroid drugs for less than 3 months. Peripheral blood TCR sequencing and RNA sequencing compared persistent Graves' disease patients with newly diagnosed Graves' disease patients. The study was registered as a clinical trial and conducted in China. A total of 35 or so samples underwent TCR sequencing: about 13 from persistent and roughly 20 from newly diagnosed Graves' disease patients.

The trim is 0 bases for V and 3 bases for J, with a gap of 14 bases between the germline ends. The CDR1 and CDR2 encoded by the germline V gene are LGHNA and YNFKEQ. The CDR3 runs 16 residues from the cysteine to the phenylalanine. This entry keeps only the CDR3 DNA: 48 bases, framed from base 1. The research as a whole found: Patients with persistent disease shared more public clonotypes (roughly 2,900) than newly diagnosed patients did (around 980). As a limitation, the authors acknowledged that the small sample size may reduce accuracy. Sequencing and analysis were restricted to the TCR beta chain. Lower TCR Shannon entropy and fewer highly expanded clones were observed in persistent Graves' disease patients than in newly diagnosed patients, which suggested clonal expansion. Persistent disease showed preferential use of TRBV28, TRBJ1-2 and TRBJ2-5, whereas newly diagnosed disease favored TRBV20-1 and TRBJ2-1. The study examined only peripheral blood because the primary lesion, thyroid tissue, could not be accessed.

In the paper's terms, the time point label means: newly diagnosed GD, antithyroid drugs for less than 3 months. For both TCR sequencing and RNA sequencing, RNA was extracted from PBMCs in TRIzol. The diagnosis of Graves' disease followed American Thyroid Association guidelines. The patients came from an endocrinology department in Xi'an, China. Each patient gave around 9.2 milliliters of peripheral blood, collected in an EDTA anticoagulant tube. Ficoll Paque Plus density gradient separation was used to isolate PBMCs, and no additional T cell sorting was done. An Agilent 2100 Bioanalyzer and agarose gel were used to check RNA quality, and a NanoDrop 2000 was used to measure RNA concentration. As regards this clonotype: Its antigen is still unknown. The record has no base qualities; no much larger clone is one base away.

Libraries were prepared through multiplex PCR. TCRdb records Illumina HiSeq 4000 as the sequencer. To build TCR beta libraries, CDR3 regions were amplified by Arm-PCR using iRepertoire HTBI primers. Before sequencing, the PCR products went through gel purification. The published analysis was carried out like this. Gene usage analysis of CDR3 amino acid clonotypes used the 55 to 80 TRBV and 12 to 15 TRBJ segments found across samples. Filtered high-quality paired reads were merged into contigs using COPE and FqMerger. BLAST was used to align contigs to IMGT TRBV, TRBD and TRBJ reference genes, and CDR3 was defined according to IMGT. Any clonotype with a frequency above 0.1% was counted as a highly expanded clone. Shannon entropy was used to measure repertoire diversity, and the Gini coefficient was used to measure V-J evenness. Clonotypes shared by more than one individual were considered public. The raw public reads went through TCRdb reprocessing: fastp at Q25, MiXCR clone calling, in-frame beta chains kept. Rows merge per CDR3 protein into single entries with the most common DNA and genes. TCRdb, not the original authors, processed these V and J calls. This sample has hundreds of thousands of distinct CDR3 sequences in its table, and around 17% of those were observed once. About 18% of the sample is taken by the ten largest.

This sample was shared with a second study, whose subject was T cells in Graves' hyperthyroidism and ophthalmopathy. From that second study: Stable Graves' hyperthyroidism was defined as the absence of progression to ophthalmopathy over 18 months of follow-up. Hyperthyroidism patients were aged 18 to 65 years and newly diagnosed, with disease duration of less than 2 months. Patients with uncontrolled infections, other autoimmune diseases, pregnancy or lactation were excluded. Clinical symptoms, serum thyroxine and TRAb, thyroid ultrasound, and orbital computed tomography formed the basis for the diagnoses. The TCR CDR3 was subjected to a first round of RT-PCR using the HTBI primer set and the Qiagen OneStep RT-PCR kit. Most expanded thyroid clonotypes (frequency above 0.001) were also detected in blood, a finding suggesting that blood repertoires may reflect thyroid immune responses. A model built on a 13 V-J signature distinguished ophthalmopathy from stable hyperthyroidism, reaching 87.88% sensitivity and around 81% specificity in cross-validation and 80%/75% in testing. In validation, the model predicted progression to ophthalmopathy a median of about 6 months before onset, with approximately 71% sensitivity and more than 72% specificity. A discovery cohort of fewer than 110 patients, 43 with Graves' ophthalmopathy and under 60 with stable Graves' hyperthyroidism, was used to find distinguishing TCR V-J signatures. Prospective prediction of ophthalmopathy was tested in an independent validation cohort consisting of about 19 hyperthyroidism patients and about 17 patients who later progressed to ophthalmopathy. The 100 or so discovery patients were randomly split 7:3 into training and test sets. The study also compared thyroid tissue and blood T-cell repertoires from about six Graves' hyperthyroidism patients. Once sampling was done, hyperthyroidism patients were given methimazole at a starting dose of 30 mg daily, whereas ophthalmopathy patients were given high-dose intravenous methylprednisolone. Libraries were constructed in a second round of multiplex PCR, after which size selection and purification were carried out. Sequencing of the libraries was done on an Illumina HiSeq2000 using paired-end 100 bp reads. SOAPnuke was used to process the raw data, removing reads that contained adapters or uncalled bases, had a mean Phred below 15, or lacked an exact match to the constant primer or identifier. High-quality paired reads were merged using COPE v1.2.5, and each unique nucleotide sequence was defined as a clonotype. Clonotypes were aligned to IMGT TRBV, TRBD and TRBJ reference segments using MiTCR v1.1. Analysis was restricted to V-J combinations with a frequency above 0.0001, which covered about 99% of repertoires. The TCS score was defined as the ratio of F50 (clonal expansion) to E x V (chaos), calculated using BLOSUM62-based TCRdist between CDR3 peptides within each V-J. Welch's t-statistics and random forest reduced around 520 V-J features to 10 to 15, which were used in a naive Bayes classifier (R e1071). Sample size was not statistically predetermined, and investigators were not blinded to group allocation. The paper reports TCR Vbeta CDR3 sequencing of about 140 peripheral blood samples: under 45 ophthalmopathy, under 85 hyperthyroidism and approximately 17 progressor patients.

The receptor comes from a woman aged 30 to 39 with Graves disease. Donor details come from another sample of the same person, matched by shared clones. The starting material was peripheral blood mononuclear cells (PBMCs), obtained at new diagnosis, from a patient treated with antithyroid drugs. Recombination linked TRBV4-2 to TRBJ1-2, with TRBD1 perhaps the D gene, on 5 matching bases. The DNA reads TGTGCCAGCAGCCAAGATGCGAGGGGTGATCACTATGGCTACACCTTC. The encoded protein is CASSQDARGDHYGYTF.